Described below is a single T cell receptor (beta chain) sequence and its context. Libraries were prepared by immunoSEQ multiplex PCR; TCRdb keeps only in-frame clonotypes and omits some of them. The sample shows 83,000 or so clones, roughly 86% of them seen only once. These data belong to a study of T cell responses to AZD1222 COVID-19 vaccine. The CDR3 length is 14 residues. Germline V lookup: CDR1 SGHTA, CDR2 FQGNSA. The V end was cut by 0 bases, the J end by 7 bases, with 10 bases between. This rearrangement joins TRBV7-2 to TRBJ2-1; the D gene is possibly TRBD2 (6 bases). This material consisted of peripheral blood, taken 28 days after the second AZD1222 dose. The sequence derives from an adult who received the AZD1222 COVID-19 vaccine. The DNA for the CDR3 is TGTGCCAGCAGCTTAGCAGCTAGCGATAATGAGCAGTTCTTC. Translated: CASSLAASDNEQFF.